The 31 T cell receptor beta chains given below trace back to one sample, sequenced in a study of cytomegalovirus exposure and HLA in healthy donors. TCRdb's copy holds only in-frame clones and misses some; the assay was immunoSEQ multiplex PCR. In the table there are 100,000 or so clones, roughly 86% of which are singletons. The sequenced sample was PBMCs. The receptors were gathered from a young woman in good health and CMV-seropositive.

This chain joins TRBV18 and TRBJ2-3, with 10 bases matching TRBD2. With V trimmed by 2 bases and J by 6 bases, 11 bases remained unmatched. CDR1 is KGHSH and CDR2 is LQKENI in the germline V gene. CDR3 size: 17 residues. Here the CDR3 reads CASSPIPPTSGRDTQYF. In DNA, the CDR3 is TGTGCCAGCTCACCAATTCCGCCGACTAGCGGGCGGGATACGCAGTATTTT.

The CDR3 loop reads CASSIPGQGWYGYTF. As DNA, the CDR3 is TGTGCCAGCAGCATACCGGGACAGGGGTGGTATGGCTACACCTTC. The rearrangement joins TRBV21-1 to TRBJ1-2; the table's TRBD1 call for D was not verified on the DNA. TRBV21-1 is assigned pseudogene status. CDR3 length: 15 residues.

V gene TRBV7-9 combines with J gene TRBJ2-5; TRBD1 matches at 7 bases. Germline loops: CDR1 SEHNR, CDR2 FQNEAQ (reference sequence). After removal of 5 bases from V and 3 bases from J, the junction contained 9 bases not matched to a gene. The CDR3 extends over 15 amino acids. This chain's CDR3 is CASSPRPDREETQYF. CDR3 nucleotides: TGTGCCAGCAGCCCACGCCCTGACAGGGAAGAGACCCAGTACTTC.

The chain's CDR3 is CASSSLSGSRAYEQYF. The CDR3 region has the DNA TGTGCCAGCAGCTCTCTTTCCGGGAGTCGTGCTTACGAGCAGTACTTC. The V gene is TRBV11-2, the J gene TRBJ2-7; a weak D match, TRBD2 (6 bases). There are 16 residues in the CDR3. The germline V and J ends were trimmed by 4 bases and 4 bases, with 20 bases remaining between them. Germline V gives CDR1 SGHAT, CDR2 FQNNGV.

This sequence joins TRBV27 and TRBJ1-1; possibly TRBD1 for D (6 bases). The germline V gene encodes CDR1 MNHEY and CDR2 SMNVEV (reference sequence). The CDR3 is 14 residues long. V lost 7 bases and J 3 bases, leaving 15 bases between the germline ends. The CDR3 is CASKQGRGDTEAFF. CDR3 nucleotides: TGTGCCAGCAAACAGGGTCGGGGCGACACTGAAGCTTTCTTT.

The V gene is TRBV27, the J gene TRBJ1-1; perhaps TRBD1 as D (5 bases). The CDR3 is 14 amino acids. CDR1 is MNHEY, CDR2 SMNVEV, per germline (reference sequence). V was clipped by 4 bases and J by 7 bases, with 16 bases between them. The CDR3 loop is CASSSTQGLVEAFF. In DNA form, the CDR3 reads TGTGCCAGCAGTTCCACCCAGGGACTGGTTGAAGCTTTCTTT.

The rearrangement uses TRBV6-5 and TRBJ1-4; no firm D call. V lost 4 bases, J lost 6 bases, and 15 bases lay in between. The CDR3 covers 15 residues. Looked up from germline, CDR1 is MNHEY and CDR2 is SVGAGI. The CDR3 coding sequence is TGTGCCAGCAGTTCCACCGGAGCGGCCCATGAAAAACTGTTTTTT. Protein sequence: CASSSTGAAHEKLFF.

The chain combines TRBV7-3 with TRBJ1-1; maybe TRBD1 (5 bases). Trimming took 5 bases from V and 4 from J, leaving 14 bases between them. Germline lookup yields CDR1 SGHTA and CDR2 FQGTGA. CDR3 length: 14 residues. CDR3 protein: CASSPNGGLTEAFF. Written as DNA, the CDR3 is TGTGCCAGCAGCCCAAATGGGGGACTCACTGAAGCTTTCTTT.

In DNA form, the CDR3 reads TGTGCCAGCAGTCCGTCCCAGGGGGACCTCTCCTACGAGCAGTACTTC. This translates into CASSPSQGDLSYEQYF. This chain links TRBV27 with TRBJ2-7, with TRBD1 matching 7 bases. V dropped 5 bases and J dropped 0; count of bases not matched to a gene: 10. Germline V gene lookup returns CDR1 MNHEY and CDR2 SMNVEV (reference sequence). This CDR3 is 16 amino acids long.

This chain joins TRBV28 and TRBJ2-7, with TRBD2 identical over 9 bases. This CDR3 comprises 16 residues. V lost 5 bases, J lost 2 bases, and 10 bases stayed unmatched. In germline, CDR1 is MDHEN, CDR2 SYDVKM. The CDR3, as DNA: TGTGCCAGCAGTGGTACCGGGACTAGCCTAACCTACGAGCAGTACTTC. Translating it yields CASSGTGTSLTYEQYF.

This clone was picked up a small number of times. This chain joins TRBV4-1 and TRBJ2-5, with 7 bases aligning to TRBD1. The CDR3 totals 14 residues. Per germline, CDR1 MGHRA and CDR2 YSYEKL. J lost 0 bases, V lost 4 bases, and 2 bases had no gene match. The CDR3 region is CASSLTGNQETQYF. The CDR3 DNA follows: TGCGCCAGCAGCCTGACAGGGAACCAAGAGACCCAGTACTTC.

The V and J genes are TRBV2 and TRBJ1-5; TRBD1 agrees at 8 bases. This CDR3 is built from 15 residues. Per the germline V gene, CDR1 is SNHLY and CDR2 is FYNNEI. The trim removed 4 bases at V and 2 bases at J, leaving 4 bases unmatched. The CDR3: CASSGGQGRNQPQHF. The CDR3 region has the DNA TGTGCCAGCAGTGGAGGACAGGGCCGCAATCAGCCCCAGCATTTT.

The V call is TRBV5-4, the J call TRBJ1-2, with D unresolved. V was clipped by 4 bases and J by 8 bases, with 15 bases between them. Germline CDR1 is SGHNT and CDR2 is YYREEE (reference sequence). This CDR3 is built from 13 residues. Here the CDR3 reads CASSPPLGRGYTF. The CDR3 DNA sequence: TGTGCCAGCAGCCCCCCCCTTGGGAGAGGCTACACCTTC.

The chain links TRBV19 to TRBJ2-4; 7 bases line up with TRBD1. From germline, CDR1 is LNHDA and CDR2 SQIVND (reference sequence). The ends lost 5 bases at V and 0 bases at J; junction bases unmatched: 16. The CDR3 covers 19 residues. This chain's CDR3 is CASSASGTEPPLAKNIQYF. The DNA for the CDR3 is TGTGCCAGTAGTGCCTCCGGGACAGAACCTCCCTTAGCCAAAAACATTCAGTACTTC.

This clone was observed a handful of times. The chain links TRBV19 to TRBJ2-7; possible D gene TRBD2, 5 bases. The V end lost 3 bases, the J end lost 5 bases, and 11 bases lay between the germline ends. CDR1 and CDR2 from the germline V gene are LNHDA and SQIVND (reference sequence). This CDR3 comprises 13 residues. The CDR3 sequence is CASSMGFGDEQYF. The CDR3 region has the DNA TGTGCCAGTAGTATGGGCTTCGGGGACGAGCAGTACTTC.

The J gene is TRBJ2-2, the V gene TRBV5-8; 8 bases map to TRBD2. CDR1 is SGHTS and CDR2 is YDEGEE in the germline V gene. The CDR3 is made up of 15 amino acids. The V segment lost 2 bases and the J segment 4 bases; nucleotides outside the gene matches: 4. This chain's CDR3 is CASSFLSGITGELFF. The CDR3 region has the DNA TGTGCCAGCAGCTTTCTTAGCGGGATCACCGGGGAGCTGTTTTTT. Full variable domain (remainder filled in from reference TRBV5-8 and TRBJ2-2): EAGVTQSPTHLIKTRGQQATLRCSPISGHTSVYWYQQALGLGLQFLLWYDEGEERNRGNFPPRFSGRQFPNYSSELNVNALELEDSALYLCASSFLSGITGELFFGEGSRLTVL.

The chain recombines TRBV27 with TRBJ2-7, with TRBD2 identical over 11 bases. The J segment lost 3 bases and the V segment lost 5 bases, leaving 3 bases of the junction unmatched. Germline CDR1 MNHEY, CDR2 SMNVEV (reference sequence). The length of the CDR3 is 14 residues. CDR3 region: CASSTLAGDYEQYF. CDR3 coding DNA: TGTGCCAGCAGTACACTAGCGGGGGACTACGAGCAGTACTTC.

This chain uses TRBV27 with TRBJ2-7, with a weak D call TRBD2 (5 bases). V was pared by 5 bases and J by 9 bases, with 23 bases between. Per the germline V gene, CDR1 is MNHEY and CDR2 is SMNVEV (reference sequence). The CDR3 is 15 residues long. Here the CDR3 DNA reads TGTGCCAGCAGTCCCCGGGCTAGCCCATCTACGACGCAGTACTTC. Translation: CASSPRASPSTTQYF.

The chain couples TRBV7-9 to TRBJ2-5; no reliable D call. The germline V gene encodes CDR1 SEHNR and CDR2 FQNEAQ (reference sequence). V was cut by 4 bases and J by 5 bases, with 20 bases left in between. This CDR3 region has 16 residues. CDR3 bases: TGTGCCAGCAGCTCCCCCGAGCAGGCCCGGAAGGAGACCCAGTACTTC. It encodes CASSSPEQARKETQYF.

The chain uses TRBV19 and TRBJ2-7, with TRBD1 matching 9 bases. V gave up 6 bases and J gave up 2 bases; unmatched junction bases: 8. This CDR3 has 15 amino acids. The germline gives CDR1 LNHDA, CDR2 SQIVND (reference sequence). Written as DNA, the CDR3 is TGTGCCAGTAGGGACAGGGGAGGCCGGACCTACGAGCAGTACTTC. Amino acid sequence: CASRDRGGRTYEQYF.

The V and J genes are TRBV11-2 and TRBJ1-4, with 7 bases matching TRBD1. The CDR3 consists of 12 residues. The ends lost 5 bases at V and 14 bases at J; junction bases unmatched: 8. Germline V gene data show CDR1 as SGHAT and CDR2 as FQNNGV. The CDR3 reads CASSIDRVGLFF. CDR3 in DNA: TGTGCCAGCAGCATCGACAGGGTGGGTCTGTTTTTT.

The chain is built from TRBV2 and TRBJ1-4, with D possibly being TRBD1 (5 bases). This CDR3 is 12 amino acids long. Germline CDR1 is SNHLY and CDR2 is FYNNEI. The V and J ends lost 6 bases and 8 bases respectively, with 10 bases between them. CDR3 in DNA: TGTGCCAGCAGGGTAGGGGTGGAAAAACTGTTTTTT. This codes for CASRVGVEKLFF.

The V gene is TRBV15, the J gene TRBJ2-1, with 7 positions matching TRBD2. V lost 6 bases, J lost 2 bases, and 13 bases stayed unmatched. Germline CDR1 and CDR2: LNHNV and YYDKDF (reference sequence). The CDR3 extends over 17 amino acids. This CDR3 is CATSGGVGGSTYNEQFF. Here the CDR3 DNA reads TGTGCCACCAGTGGTGGGGTGGGCGGGAGCACCTACAATGAGCAGTTCTTC. Full variable domain (missing parts from reference TRBV15 and TRBJ2-1): DAMVIQNPRYQVTQFGKPVTLSCSQTLNHNVMYWYQQKSSQAPKLLFHYYDKDFNNEADTPDNFQSRRPNTSFCFLDIRSPGLGDTAMYLCATSGGVGGSTYNEQFFGPGTRLTVL.

This clone was counted only a few times. The V call is TRBV6-4, the J call TRBJ2-3, with a weak D call TRBD2 (6 bases). The germline V and J ends were trimmed by 5 bases and 0 bases, with 6 bases remaining between them. CDR3 length equals 13 residues. Germline CDR1 is MRHNA and CDR2 is SNTAGT. This CDR3 is CASSSGSTDTQYF. As DNA, the CDR3 is TGTGCCAGCAGTAGCGGGAGCACAGATACGCAGTATTTT.

The chain employs TRBV2 and TRBJ1-6; the D gene is possibly TRBD1 (5 bases). Looked up from germline, CDR1 is SNHLY and CDR2 is FYNNEI. This CDR3 is 14 amino acids long. The ends were cut back, 6 bases at V and 3 bases at J, with 9 bases in the middle. The CDR3 is CASSPDNYNSPLHF. The CDR3 DNA reads TGTGCCAGCAGCCCGGACAACTATAATTCACCCCTCCACTTT.

The chain combines TRBV5-1 with TRBJ2-1, with D possibly being TRBD2 (6 bases). This CDR3 contains 13 residues. V lost 1 base to trimming and J lost 9 bases, with 11 bases between them. Looked up from germline, CDR1 is SGHRS and CDR2 is YFSETQ. The CDR3 reads CASSLTTRGEQFF. The CDR3 DNA follows: TGCGCCAGCAGCTTGACGACTAGGGGTGAGCAGTTCTTC.

The gene calls are TRBV19 and TRBJ1-5, with 11 bases fitting TRBD1. Germline CDR1 LNHDA, CDR2 SQIVND (reference sequence). V was pared by 5 bases and J by 0 bases, with 9 bases of the junction left unmatched. The CDR3 covers 18 residues. The DNA of the CDR3 is TGTGCCAGTAGTGCCCGGACAGGGGGCGTAGATAGCAATCAGCCCCAGCATTTT. It yields the protein CASSARTGGVDSNQPQHF.

This chain uses TRBV28 with TRBJ2-3, with D tentatively TRBD1 (6 bases). V lost 7 bases and J lost 2, with 13 bases in between. The CDR3 contains 14 residues. Germline V gene sequence: CDR1 MDHEN, CDR2 SYDVKM. The CDR3 is CASKPSGATDTQYF. DNA for the CDR3: TGTGCCAGCAAACCCTCAGGGGCCACAGATACGCAGTATTTT.

The rearrangement uses TRBV19 and TRBJ1-1; 8 bases are shared with TRBD1. Germline V gene lookup returns CDR1 LNHDA and CDR2 SQIVND (reference sequence). J lost 5 bases, V lost 8 bases, and 10 bases had no gene match. CDR3 length: 14 residues. CDR3 bases: TGTGCCAGTTCCTCCTATGGACAGGGAACTGAAGCTTTCTTT. It specifies CASSSYGQGTEAFF. The whole variable domain, filled in from reference TRBV19 and TRBJ1-1, reads DGGITQSPKYLFRKEGQNVTLSCEQNLNHDAMYWYRQDPGQGLRLIYYSQIVNDFQKGDIAEGYSVSREKKESFPLTVTSAQKNPTAFYLCASSSYGQGTEAFFGQGTRLTVV.

The chain's CDR3 is CASSFGTNQPQHF. In DNA, the CDR3 is TGCGCCAGCAGCTTCGGGACAAATCAGCCCCAGCATTTT. The chain carries TRBV5-1 and TRBJ1-5; maybe TRBD1 (6 bases). V was pared by 2 bases and J by 4 bases, with 7 bases between. Germline CDR1 and CDR2: SGHRS and YFSETQ. The CDR3 is made up of 13 amino acids. The full variable domain, rest sourced from reference TRBV5-1 and TRBJ1-5, is KAGVTQTPRYLIKTRGQQVTLSCSPISGHRSVSWYQQTPGQGLQFLFEYFSETQRNKGNFPGRFSGRQFSNSRSEMNVSTLELGDSALYLCASSFGTNQPQHFGDGTRLSIL.

The chain joins TRBV5-1 to TRBJ2-2; 7 bases map to TRBD1. Germline CDR1 reads SGHRS; CDR2 reads YFSETQ. V was clipped by 0 bases and J by 5 bases; unmatched bases: 1. This CDR3 is 14 amino acids long. The CDR3 DNA sequence: TGCGCCAGCAGCTTGGACAGGGGAACCGGGGAGCTGTTTTTT. It codes for CASSLDRGTGELFF.